This T cell receptor beta chain is drawn from a study of T-cell reconstitution after alpha-beta-depleted transplantation in children. This clonotype appeared many times. Preparation of the TCRbeta library was carried out with unique molecular identifiers. TCRdb analysed the PCR reads with MiXCR anew, one entry per CDR3 protein. The data contain approximately 210,000 distinct CDR3 sequences, roughly 15% of them singletons. The CDR3 consists of 13 residues. V trimming: 2 bases; J trimming: 6 bases; junction bases outside the gene matches: 1. Germline assignment: CDR1 SGHRS and CDR2 YFSETQ. Sequences were derived from PBMCs from the stem cell graft donor, sampled from the stem cell graft. The source is a human donor who donated a stem cell graft to a child with acute lymphoblastic leukemia. V is TRBV5-1 and J is TRBJ2-2, with TRBD1 matching 7 bases. This chain's CDR3 is CASSFQGAGELFF. CDR3 coding DNA: TGCGCCAGCAGCTTCCAGGGGGCCGGGGAGCTGTTTTTT.